This passage covers 13 T cell receptor beta chains from one sample sequenced in a study of T cells in Graves' hyperthyroidism and ophthalmopathy. Amplification of TCR beta CDR3 regions used RNA as the template. The HTBI primer set served for first-round RT-PCR of the TCR CDR3. TCRdb ran MiXCR on the multiplex PCR reads and lists one entry per CDR3 protein. Here the sample spans approximately 510,000 distinct CDR3 sequences, approximately 49% being singletons. Sequences were obtained from peripheral blood or thyroid tissue (not recorded which). All receptors derive from an adult woman with Graves' disease, either hyperthyroidism or ophthalmopathy (not recorded which).

The gene calls are TRBV9 and TRBJ1-5; no definite D call. Germline CDR1 reads SGDLS; CDR2 reads YYNGEE. The CDR3 covers 14 residues. V lost 1 base, J lost 10 bases, and 15 bases lay in between. CDR3 nucleotides: TGTGCCAGCAGCGTACAGGTTTCGGGTGAACCCCAGCATTTT. Protein product: CASSVQVSGEPQHF.

This clonotype occurred many times. The rearrangement uses TRBV19 and TRBJ1-1; 8 nucleotides agree with TRBD1. The germline gives CDR1 LNHDA, CDR2 SQIVND (reference sequence). The CDR3 runs 17 residues. V gave up 2 bases and J gave up 0 bases; unmatched junction bases: 8. The CDR3 protein is CASSIPRQGRMNTEAFF. The CDR3 nucleotides read TGTGCCAGTAGTATACCGCGACAGGGGCGGATGAACACTGAAGCTTTCTTT. The full variable domain, rest sourced from reference TRBV19 and TRBJ1-1, is DGGITQSPKYLFRKEGQNVTLSCEQNLNHDAMYWYRQDPGQGLRLIYYSQIVNDFQKGDIAEGYSVSREKKESFPLTVTSAQKNPTAFYLCASSIPRQGRMNTEAFFGQGTRLTVV.

V gene TRBV29-1 combines with J gene TRBJ1-5; D is undetermined. The V end lost 6 bases, the J end lost 4 bases, and 7 bases lay between the germline ends. Per germline, CDR1 SQVTM and CDR2 ANQGSEA. The CDR3 totals 11 residues. In DNA, the CDR3 is TGCAGCGTCGAAAGAAATCAGCCCCAGCATTTT. Amino acid sequence: CSVERNQPQHF.

The CDR3 protein is CASRDSASTDTQYF. The CDR3 nucleotides read TGTGCCAGCAGAGATTCGGCTAGCACAGATACGCAGTATTTT. V is TRBV2 and J is TRBJ2-3, with D uncertain. Looked up from germline, CDR1 is SNHLY and CDR2 is FYNNEI. Trimming left V 6 bases short and J 0 bases short, with 10 bases between. The CDR3 covers 14 residues. Based on the CDR3 plus reference TRBV2 and TRBJ2-3, the full variable domain is EPEVTQTPSHQVTQMGQEVILRCVPISNHLYFYWYRQILGQKVEFLVSFYNNEISEKSEIFDDQFSVERPDGSNFTLKIRSTKLEDSAMYFCASRDSASTDTQYFGPGTRLTVL.

Concerning this clonotype itself: A single base separates this from a much larger clone, so it may be a read error. This chain joins TRBV19 and TRBJ2-7; D tentatively reads TRBD1 or TRBD2 (5 bases each). Trimming removed 6 bases at V and 3 bases at J, with 12 bases between. Germline CDR1 reads LNHDA; CDR2 reads SQIVND (reference sequence). The CDR3 spans 13 residues. The CDR3 spells CASREGPDYEQYF. Written as DNA, the CDR3 is TGTGCCAGTAGAGAGGGACCAGACTACGAGCAGTACTTC.

This clonotype was counted at least ten times. The rearrangement links TRBV10-3 to TRBJ2-2; 14 nucleotides line up with TRBD2. Trimming cost V 7 bases and J 5 bases; bases outside gene matches: 3. The CDR3 has 15 residues. Germline V gives CDR1 ENHRY, CDR2 SYGVKD. In nucleotides, the CDR3 is TGTGCCATCACCGGGACTAGCGGGAGAACCGGGGAGCTGTTTTTT. This codes for CAITGTSGRTGELFF.

The V and J genes are TRBV30 and TRBJ1-1; 7 nucleotides line up with TRBD1. The CDR3 loop spans 11 amino acids. CDR1 GTSNPN and CDR2 SVGIG come from the germline V gene (reference sequence). V was pared by 5 bases and J by 10 bases, with 7 bases of the junction left unmatched. CDR3 amino acids: CAWGTARAAFF. The CDR3 nucleotides read TGTGCCTGGGGGACAGCGCGTGCAGCTTTCTTT.

The sample holds one count of this clonotype. The V call is TRBV6-5, the J call TRBJ2-7, with a tentative D call TRBD1 (5 bases). Germline-derived CDR1 and CDR2 are MNHEY and SVGAGI. Trimming left V 6 bases short and J 0 bases short, with 12 bases between. This CDR3 comprises 14 residues. In nucleotides, the CDR3 is TGTGCCAGCAGCACCAGGGTTAGCTCCTACGAGCAGTACTTC. Translation gives CASSTRVSSYEQYF.

This clonotype has just one count. V usage is TRBV7-3 and J usage is TRBJ1-4; possible D gene TRBD1, 6 bases. The CDR3 runs 15 residues. The V end lost 5 bases, the J end lost 7 bases, and 17 bases lay between the germline ends. The germline V gene encodes CDR1 SGHTA and CDR2 FQGTGA. In nucleotides, the CDR3 is TGTGCCAGCAGCCTCTGGACAGAAGAAGGTGAAAAACTGTTTTTT. Its protein product is CASSLWTEEGEKLFF. The variable domain in full, with the rest retrieved from reference TRBV7-3 and TRBJ1-4, is GAGVSQTPSNKVTEKGKYVELRCDPISGHTALYWYRQSLGQGPEFLIYFQGTGAADDSGLPNDRFFAVRPEGSVSTLKIQRTERGDSAVYLCASSLWTEEGEKLFFGSGTQLSVL.

The chain combines TRBV28 with TRBJ1-6; 7 bases agree with TRBD1. This CDR3 region has 13 residues. CDR1 and CDR2 (germline): MDHEN, SYDVKM. After removal of 5 bases from V and 10 bases from J, the junction contained 5 bases not matched to a gene. Here the CDR3 DNA reads TGTGCCAGCAGTCTCCAGGGGGAATCACCCCTCCACTTT. Translating gives CASSLQGESPLHF. The variable domain in full, completed from reference TRBV28 and TRBJ1-6, reads DVKVTQSSRYLVKRTGEKVFLECVQDMDHENMFWYRQDPGLGLRLIYFSYDVKMKEKGDIPEGYSVSREKKERFSLILESASTNQTSMYLCASSLQGESPLHFGNGTRLTVT.

This clonotype showed up many times. The V gene is TRBV5-1, the J gene TRBJ2-5, with D perhaps matching TRBD1 or TRBD2 (5 bases each). This CDR3 is 16 amino acids long. V lost 3 bases and J lost 1, with 16 bases in between. Germline values: CDR1 SGHRS, CDR2 YFSETQ. CDR3 in amino acids: CASSSGRGAGQETQYF. CDR3 sequence (DNA): TGCGCCAGCAGCTCGGGAAGGGGCGCGGGCCAAGAGACCCAGTACTTC.

V is TRBV5-1 and J is TRBJ1-1; D is ambiguous. Germline CDR1 and CDR2: SGHRS and YFSETQ. The CDR3 runs 14 residues. Trimming removed 5 bases at V and 3 bases at J, with 14 bases between. CDR3 in amino acids: CASRGGVLYTEAFF. The CDR3, as DNA: TGCGCCAGCAGGGGTGGGGTTTTGTACACTGAAGCTTTCTTT. Based on the CDR3 plus reference TRBV5-1 and TRBJ1-1, the full variable domain is KAGVTQTPRYLIKTRGQQVTLSCSPISGHRSVSWYQQTPGQGLQFLFEYFSETQRNKGNFPGRFSGRQFSNSRSEMNVSTLELGDSALYLCASRGGVLYTEAFFGQGTRLTVV.

The chain recombines TRBV28 with TRBJ1-5; D is unclear. Looked up from germline, CDR1 is MDHEN and CDR2 is SYDVKM. This CDR3 comprises 13 residues. V was clipped by 7 bases and J by 5 bases, with 12 bases between them. CDR3 DNA: TGTGCCAGCATCTGGCGGAGGGATCAGCCCCAGCATTTT. This translates into CASIWRRDQPQHF. Combining the CDR3 with reference TRBV28 and TRBJ1-5 gives the whole variable domain DVKVTQSSRYLVKRTGEKVFLECVQDMDHENMFWYRQDPGLGLRLIYFSYDVKMKEKGDIPEGYSVSREKKERFSLILESASTNQTSMYLCASIWRRDQPQHFGDGTRLSIL.